The 21 T cell receptor beta chains below all came from one sample that was sequenced in a study of shared clonotypes between healthy human individuals. Profiled with immunoSEQ multiplex PCR; TCRdb holds only in-frame clones, not every one. Found here are 550,000 to 600,000 clones, 98% of them singletons; the top ten hold less than 0.35%. CD8 cells classed as naive were CD45RO-negative and positively selected for CCR7, excluding terminally differentiated effector memory CD45RA+ cells. Source material: naive CD8+ T cells sorted from blood. The receptors stem from a man aged 25 to 40 in good health.

The chain recombines TRBV5-6 with TRBJ2-2, with a possible D match to TRBD1 (6 bases). V dropped 1 base and J dropped 6 bases, with 19 bases sitting between them. CDR3 length: 17 amino acids. Germline CDR1 and CDR2: SGHDT and YYEEEE. CDR3 in DNA: TGTGCCAGCAGCTTGCCCTTTACCGGATCAGGGGCCGGGGAGCTGTTTTTT. Translation gives CASSLPFTGSGAGELFF.

The gene calls are TRBV28 and TRBJ2-7; weak D call: TRBD2 (5 bases). The CDR3 has 15 residues. V was cut by 6 bases and J by 0 bases, with 15 bases left in between. Per the germline V gene, CDR1 is MDHEN and CDR2 is SYDVKM. The CDR3 reads CASRLGFSNSYEQYF. CDR3 nucleotide sequence: TGTGCCAGCAGACTAGGGTTTTCGAACTCCTACGAGCAGTACTTC.

The chain uses TRBV29-1 and TRBJ2-1; 7 nucleotides agree with TRBD2. The CDR3 consists of 14 residues. Germline-derived CDR1 and CDR2 are SQVTM and ANQGSEA. The J segment lost 1 base and the V segment lost 4 bases, leaving 4 bases of the junction unmatched. The CDR3 DNA reads as TGCAGCGTTGGTGGGGACTATTCCTACAATGAGCAGTTCTTC. It codes for CSVGGDYSYNEQFF.

This chain joins TRBV25-1 and TRBJ2-7; D is tentatively TRBD1 or TRBD2 (5 bases each). Trimming left V 5 bases short and J 7 bases short, with 21 bases between. CDR3 length: 15 residues. The germline gives CDR1 MGHDK, CDR2 SYGVNS. DNA of the CDR3: TGTGCCAGCAGTAAGGGGCTAGCCCAGACGTTTGAGCAGTACTTC. Translating it yields CASSKGLAQTFEQYF.

The chain combines TRBV15 with TRBJ2-1; perhaps TRBD1 as D (5 bases). The CDR3 length is 17 residues. Germline V gene data show CDR1 as LNHNV and CDR2 as YYDKDF (reference sequence). The V end lost 1 base, the J end lost 3 bases, and 16 bases lay between the germline ends. The chain's CDR3 is CATSRGSRANGYNEQFF. In DNA, the CDR3 is TGTGCCACCAGCAGAGGTTCCAGGGCGAACGGCTACAATGAGCAGTTCTTC.

The chain combines TRBV5-1 with TRBJ2-3; D possibly corresponds to TRBD2 (5 bases). Germline values: CDR1 SGHRS, CDR2 YFSETQ. V lost 4 bases and J lost 1, with 16 bases in between. The CDR3 runs 16 residues. The chain's CDR3 is CASSEKIARGTDTQYF. CDR3 coding DNA: TGCGCCAGCAGCGAAAAGATAGCGAGGGGCACAGATACGCAGTATTTT.

The genes are TRBV7-9 and TRBJ2-1; D uncertain. This CDR3 region has 12 residues. V lost 7 bases, J lost 5 bases, and 9 bases lay in between. The germline gives CDR1 SEHNR, CDR2 FQNEAQ (reference sequence). CDR3: CASNTGHNEQFF. CDR3 sequence (DNA): TGTGCCAGCAATACCGGCCACAATGAGCAGTTCTTC.

This rearrangement joins TRBV4-1 to TRBJ2-5; 9 bases fit TRBD1. The V and J ends lost 1 base and 4 bases, in that order; junction bases with no gene match: 4. This CDR3 spans 15 amino acids. Germline CDR1 MGHRA, CDR2 YSYEKL. The CDR3 DNA reads as TGCGCCAGCAGCCAAGGGACAGGGGACGGAGAGACCCAGTACTTC. Protein product: CASSQGTGDGETQYF.

This rearrangement joins TRBV25-1 to TRBJ2-1; TRBD2 matches 7 bases. Germline V gene sequence: CDR1 MGHDK, CDR2 SYGVNS. The CDR3 sequence is 13 residues long. J gave up 5 bases and V 8 bases, and 6 bases lay outside the gene matches. The CDR3 is CASVRGSHNEQFF. CDR3 DNA: TGTGCCAGCGTGCGCGGGAGCCACAATGAGCAGTTCTTC.

This chain uses TRBV29-1 with TRBJ2-7; 8 bases agree with TRBD2. The CDR3 spans 13 residues. With 4 bases clipped from V and 0 bases from J, the junction kept 2 bases outside the gene matches. Germline assignment: CDR1 SQVTM and CDR2 ANQGSEA. The CDR3 protein is CSVAREGSYEQYF. The CDR3 coding sequence is TGCAGCGTTGCTCGGGAGGGCTCCTACGAGCAGTACTTC.

The chain couples TRBV29-1 to TRBJ2-1; D not certain. The germline V gene has CDR1 SQVTM and CDR2 ANQGSEA. The ends were cut back, 6 bases at V and 7 bases at J, with 7 bases in the middle. The CDR3 length is 10 residues. This chain's CDR3 is CSVSRNEQFF. The CDR3 nucleotides read TGCAGCGTCTCAAGGAATGAGCAGTTCTTC.

The table lists this clone with a count of one. The V gene is TRBV5-6, the J gene TRBJ1-2, with 9 bases fitting TRBD1. The J segment lost 5 bases and the V segment lost 2 bases, leaving 10 bases of the junction unmatched. This CDR3 is 16 amino acids long. Per germline, CDR1 SGHDT and CDR2 YYEEEE. In nucleotides, the CDR3 is TGTGCCAGCAGCTTACCGGGACAGGGAGCGAGGTATGGCTACACCTTC. This encodes CASSLPGQGARYGYTF.

The genes are TRBV18 and TRBJ2-2; D perhaps matches TRBD2 (6 bases). V lost 3 bases and J 0 bases, leaving 17 bases between the germline ends. Germline V gene lookup returns CDR1 KGHSH and CDR2 LQKENI. CDR3 size: 18 residues. This CDR3 reads CASSPKSVAGPNTGELFF. The CDR3 DNA reads TGTGCCAGCTCACCTAAGTCTGTGGCGGGACCGAACACCGGGGAGCTGTTTTTT.

This CDR3 is CASSFRRGQHPGEQYF. The CDR3 bases are TGTGCCAGCAGTTTTCGTCGAGGGCAGCACCCCGGCGAGCAGTACTTC. The chain combines TRBV27 with TRBJ2-7, with D possibly being TRBD2 (5 bases). Trimming removed 3 bases from V and 6 bases from J, with 21 bases in between. CDR3 size: 16 residues. CDR1 is MNHEY and CDR2 is SMNVEV in the germline V gene (reference sequence).

The V call is TRBV5-1, the J call TRBJ2-2; 11 bases match TRBD2. V lost 7 bases and J lost 9; bases outside the gene matches: 17. Germline loops: CDR1 SGHRS, CDR2 YFSETQ. There are 17 residues in the CDR3. CDR3 coding DNA: TGCGCCAGCTCGCCCAAGCCAGGGACTAGCGGTGATAGGGAGCTGTTTTTT. The encoded protein is CASSPKPGTSGDRELFF.

CDR3 nucleotide sequence: TGTGCCAGCAGCCCCCGGGACTCGGAGACCCAGTACTTC. It specifies CASSPRDSETQYF. This chain uses TRBV9 with TRBJ2-5, with a weak D call TRBD2 (6 bases). Trimming took off 4 bases at V and 5 bases at J, with 12 bases between the two ends. CDR1 is SGDLS, CDR2 YYNGEE, per germline. The CDR3 has 13 amino acids.

This chain uses TRBV2 with TRBJ1-5; D is ambiguous. The CDR3 contains 14 residues. Germline CDR1 reads SNHLY; CDR2 reads FYNNEI. V lost 7 bases and J lost 0, with 10 bases in between. This CDR3 reads CASTDGDSNQPQHF. The CDR3 nucleotides read TGTGCCAGCACTGACGGGGATAGCAATCAGCCCCAGCATTTT.

The chain employs TRBV9 and TRBJ2-7; D is possibly TRBD1 (6 bases). V lost 2 bases and J lost 2, with 11 bases in between. The CDR3 sequence is 14 residues long. The germline V gene encodes CDR1 SGDLS and CDR2 YYNGEE. The chain's CDR3 is CASSVGGHTYEQYF. The CDR3 DNA reads as TGTGCCAGCAGCGTTGGGGGACATACCTACGAGCAGTACTTC.

This clone showed up just once. The V gene is TRBV7-2, the J gene TRBJ1-3, with TRBD1 matching over 10 bases. The CDR3 consists of 19 residues. Unmatched junction bases numbered 13, after V lost 5 bases and J lost 0 bases. CDR1 SGHTA and CDR2 FQGNSA come from the germline V gene. The CDR3 region has the DNA TGTGCCAGCAGCCCCCTAAGACGACAGGGGGCCTACTCTGGAAACACCATATATTTT. Protein: CASSPLRRQGAYSGNTIYF. Supplemented by reference TRBV7-2 and TRBJ1-3, the full variable domain reads GAGVSQSPSNKVTEKGKDVELRCDPISGHTALYWYRQSLGQGLEFLIYFQGNSAPDKSGLPSDRFSAERTGGSVSTLTIQRTQQEDSAVYLCASSPLRRQGAYSGNTIYFGEGSWLTVV.

This rearrangement joins TRBV14 to TRBJ2-7, with a possible D match to TRBD2 (6 bases). The germline CDR1 and CDR2 sequences are SGHDN and FVKESK. The germline V and J ends were trimmed by 1 base and 3 bases, with 16 bases remaining between them. The CDR3 loop spans 16 amino acids. CDR3 DNA sequence: TGTGCCAGCAGCCAAGGGGAGGTATTTGGGGGCTACGAGCAGTACTTC. Protein: CASSQGEVFGGYEQYF. The full variable domain, rest sourced from reference TRBV14 and TRBJ2-7, is EAGVTQFPSHSVIEKGQTVTLRCDPISGHDNLYWYRRVMGKEIKFLLHFVKESKQDESGMPNNRFLAERTGGTYSTLKVQPAELEDSGVYFCASSQGEVFGGYEQYFGPGTRLTVT.

The chain is built from TRBV29-1 and TRBJ2-1, with 13 bases matching TRBD2. J was trimmed by 1 base and V by 5 bases; bases with no gene match: 8. Germline lookup yields CDR1 SQVTM and CDR2 ANQGSEA. The CDR3 contains 17 residues. The CDR3 nucleotides read TGCAGCGTTTATGGACTAGCGGGAGTTTGGTCCTACAATGAGCAGTTCTTC. Amino acid sequence: CSVYGLAGVWSYNEQFF.